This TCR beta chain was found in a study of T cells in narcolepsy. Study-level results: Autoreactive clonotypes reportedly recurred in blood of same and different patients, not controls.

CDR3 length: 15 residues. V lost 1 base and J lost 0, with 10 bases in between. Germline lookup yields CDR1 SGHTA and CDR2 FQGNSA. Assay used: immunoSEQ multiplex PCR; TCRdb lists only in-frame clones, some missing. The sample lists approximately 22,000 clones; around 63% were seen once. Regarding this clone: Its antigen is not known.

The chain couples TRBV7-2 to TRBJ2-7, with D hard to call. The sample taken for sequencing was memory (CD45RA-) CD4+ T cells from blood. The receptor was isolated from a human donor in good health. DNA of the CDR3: TGTGCCAGCAGCTTAGATTCTGGTAGCTCCTACGAGCAGTACTTC. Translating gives CASSLDSGSSYEQYF.